This T cell receptor (beta chain) was documented in a study of control samples from healthy donors and cancer patients. Using immunoSEQ multiplex PCR, the repertoire was profiled, and TCRdb retains in-frame clones only, with some absent. The table lists tens of thousands of clones, about 80% of them singletons. The germline V gene has CDR1 SGHRS and CDR2 YFSETQ. Deletions cut 3 bases from V and 4 bases from J, with 19 bases between. CDR3 length: 16 residues. This TCR derives from a woman aged 50 to 60 with lung cancer. The chain is built from TRBV5-1 and TRBJ1-1; perhaps TRBD1 as D (6 bases). The sequenced material came from PBMCs. In nucleotides, the CDR3 is TGCGCCAGCAGCTGGAGGGGGAGCGATGTAGGCACTGAAGCTTTCTTT. Translated: CASSWRGSDVGTEAFF.